The 14 T cell receptor beta chains below were found in one sample sequenced in a study of post-analysis software for immune sequencing data. Points from the study as a whole: Patients had higher frequencies than controls of a few TRBV segments, including TRBV5-6, TRBV5-1 and TRBV20-1.

Antigens of these TCRs are unknown. Each TCR beta cDNA library carried unique molecular identifiers. TCRdb re-analysed the PCR reads in MiXCR, keeping a single row per CDR3 protein. This table has hundreds of thousands of distinct CDR3 sequences, 55% to 60% appearing once. Sequenced sample: blood. Every receptor here comes from a girl aged 2 to 9 with multiple sclerosis.

This sequence joins TRBV20-1 and TRBJ2-1; TRBD2 matches at 14 bases. Germline assignment: CDR1 DFQATT and CDR2 SNEGSKA (reference sequence). This CDR3 region has 15 residues. With 7 bases clipped from V and 7 bases from J, the junction kept 9 bases outside the gene matches. The CDR3 DNA reads TGCAGTGGGCGTCGGAGACTAGCGGGAGGGAATGAGCAGTTCTTC. Translated, it gives CSGRRRLAGGNEQFF.

In its sample, this clonotype was seen a few times. At one boundary the junction diverges from the germline segment, which might be a read error. The J gene is TRBJ1-2, the V gene TRBV29-1; D possibly corresponds to TRBD1 (5 bases). Germline assignment: CDR1 SQVTM and CDR2 ANQGSEA. The CDR3 covers 13 residues. CDR3 residues: CIVGPNGAYGYTF. CDR3 DNA sequence: TGCATCGTTGGTCCAAACGGGGCCTATGGCTACACCTTC.

This clonotype was observed a single time. This rearrangement joins TRBV9 to TRBJ2-1, with 7 bases aligning to TRBD2. The CDR3 has 15 amino acids. V was clipped by 2 bases and J by 6 bases; unmatched bases: 8. The germline gives CDR1 SGDLS, CDR2 YYNGEE. CDR3 DNA: TGTGCCAGCAGCGTGCGGGGAGGGCAGGGCAATGAGCAGTTCTTC. It specifies CASSVRGGQGNEQFF.

This clonotype was recorded a few times. The J gene is TRBJ2-7, the V gene TRBV7-9; D is possibly TRBD1 (5 bases). Germline loops: CDR1 SEHNR, CDR2 FQNEAQ (reference sequence). V was pared by 8 bases and J by 0 bases, with 11 bases between. This CDR3 is 13 amino acids long. The chain's CDR3 is CASVPDSSYEQYF. The CDR3 DNA reads TGTGCCAGCGTCCCCGACAGCTCCTACGAGCAGTACTTC.

This chain connects TRBV7-3 to TRBJ1-3; a weak D match, TRBD1 (6 bases). V lost 5 bases and J lost 1, with 9 bases in between. Germline V gene lookup returns CDR1 SGHTA and CDR2 FQGTGA. The CDR3 length is 14 residues. This CDR3 reads CASSLQGSGNTIYF. CDR3 sequence (DNA): TGTGCCAGCAGCCTACAGGGTTCTGGAAACACCATATATTTT.

This clonotype was found a few times. This chain uses TRBV15 with TRBJ2-3; a possible D gene is TRBD2 (6 bases). The CDR3 has 15 amino acids. Trimming pared 6 bases from V and 4 bases from J, leaving 17 bases between. Germline loops: CDR1 LNHNV, CDR2 YYDKDF (reference sequence). As DNA, the CDR3 is TGTGCCACCAGTAGGGGACTCCTCGGCCCAGATACGCAGTATTTT. Its translation is CATSRGLLGPDTQYF.

The chain couples TRBV5-1 to TRBJ2-7, with 8 bases fitting TRBD1. The length of the CDR3 is 15 residues. The J segment lost 4 bases and the V segment lost 2 bases, leaving 8 bases of the junction unmatched. CDR1 is SGHRS, CDR2 YFSETQ, per germline. DNA for the CDR3: TGCGCCAGCAGCTTCTCCCCGGGGACAGGTTACGAGCAGTACTTC. It specifies CASSFSPGTGYEQYF. The complete variable domain, with remaining parts taken from reference TRBV5-1 and TRBJ2-7, reads KAGVTQTPRYLIKTRGQQVTLSCSPISGHRSVSWYQQTPGQGLQFLFEYFSETQRNKGNFPGRFSGRQFSNSRSEMNVSTLELGDSALYLCASSFSPGTGYEQYFGPGTRLTVT.

The chain uses TRBV29-1 and TRBJ2-5, with a tentative D call TRBD1 (5 bases). CDR3 length: 10 amino acids. Germline V gives CDR1 SQVTM, CDR2 ANQGSEA. V was shortened by 0 bases and J by 11 bases, with 7 bases between the two germline ends. CDR3 amino acids: CSVEDRGQYF. CDR3 in DNA: TGCAGCGTTGAAGATAGGGGACAGTACTTC.

Details on this clonotype: The junction differs from germline at one of its ends, possibly a read error. The chain is built from TRBV4-2 and TRBJ2-1; 8 bases are a match to TRBD2. The CDR3 contains 14 residues. Looked up from germline, CDR1 is LGHNA and CDR2 is YNFKEQ. The DNA of the CDR3 is TGTGCCAGCAGGCAAGCAGCGGGAGAGGTTGAGCAGTTCTTC. Translating gives CASRQAAGEVEQFF.

This clonotype was counted a few times. The chain combines TRBV12-3 or TRBV12-4 with TRBJ1-5, with D unclear. This CDR3 region has 15 residues. V dropped 5 bases and J dropped 3 bases, with 14 bases sitting between them. CDR3 DNA: TGTGCCAGCAGTCCAGAAGGAGGCCTCAATCAGCCCCAGCATTTT. This codes for CASSPEGGLNQPQHF.

V is TRBV20-1 and J is TRBJ2-3; the D gene could be TRBD1 or TRBD2 (5 bases each). This CDR3 has 13 residues. With 3 bases removed from V and 10 bases from J, the gap between germline ends came to 17 bases. Per the germline V gene, CDR1 is DFQATT and CDR2 is SNEGSKA (reference sequence). CDR3 DNA: TGCAGTGCTAGGCGTGGGGGATTACAGGCGCAGTATTTT. Amino acids: CSARRGGLQAQYF.

The chain combines TRBV29-1 with TRBJ1-2; D is perhaps TRBD1 (5 bases). The V end was cut by 3 bases, the J end by 7 bases, with 18 bases between. CDR3 length: 14 amino acids. Germline lookup yields CDR1 SQVTM and CDR2 ANQGSEA. The CDR3 coding sequence is TGCAGCGTTGATGGGGCTAACCTCCCCCCTGGCTACACCTTC. Amino acid sequence: CSVDGANLPPGYTF.

This chain joins TRBV4-1 and TRBJ2-7; maybe TRBD1 (6 bases). V was shortened by 0 bases and J by 4 bases, with 13 bases between the two germline ends. The CDR3 covers 15 residues. Germline values: CDR1 MGHRA, CDR2 YSYEKL. Here the CDR3 reads CASSQEDSPGYEQYF. In nucleotides, the CDR3 is TGCGCCAGCAGCCAAGAGGACAGTCCAGGTTACGAGCAGTACTTC.

The chain carries TRBV12-5 and TRBJ1-1; D unclear. V lost 1 base and J 6 bases, leaving 18 bases between the germline ends. CDR1 and CDR2 from the germline V gene are LGHNT and FRNRAP. The CDR3 has 16 amino acids. CDR3 coding DNA: TGTGCTAGTGGTTTGGACCGGGGTTCGGGGTGGCCTGAAGCTTTCTTT. Translated: CASGLDRGSGWPEAFF.